A selection of T cell receptor beta chains follows, all from one sample in a study of T cell changes during pregnancy in multiple sclerosis. Clones were sequenced by immunoSEQ multiplex PCR, and TCRdb holds only the in-frame ones, with some missing. The sample includes approximately 47,000 clones, approximately 90% seen only once; the top ten take about 1.8%. The sequences come from peripheral blood, collected in the first trimester of pregnancy. The receptors derive from a female donor with multiple sclerosis, enrolled in a pregnancy study. Both conserved end residues are part of each CDR3. A D gene is named only where the DNA matches it firmly. Rows may omit the clone size; those that give it use once, few, many or a size class.

clone_size j_call d_call v_call cdr3_aa cdr3_nt
. TRBJ2-2 . TRBV6-5 CASSYSAGELFF TGTGCCAGCAGTTACTCGGCAGGGGAGCTGTTTTTT
. TRBJ1-3 TRBD1 TRBV28 CASVPTGVRGNTIYF TGTGCCAGCGTACCGACAGGGGTAAGAGGAAACACCATATATTTT
. TRBJ2-3 TRBD2 TRBV5-6 CASSSGGRAGGLTDTQYF TGTGCCAGCAGCTCTGGGGGTAGAGCGGGGGGCCTCACAGATACGCAGTATTTT
. TRBJ1-2 . TRBV6-1 CASSEGNSYGYTF TGTGCCAGCAGTGAAGGTAACAGCTATGGCTACACCTTC
. TRBJ2-7 TRBD2 TRBV28 CASRVAGDSSYEQYF TGTGCCAGCAGGGTAGCGGGGGACAGCTCCTACGAGCAGTACTTC
. TRBJ2-7 TRBD1 TRBV6-6 CASSSGQGAYEQYF TGTGCCAGCAGTTCGGGACAGGGCGCCTACGAGCAGTACTTC
. TRBJ2-7 . TRBV11-2 CASSSPSLPYEQYF TGTGCCAGCAGCTCCCCTAGCCTCCCCTACGAGCAGTACTTC
. TRBJ1-4 . TRBV7-9 CASSPFGDTQGPNEKLFF TGTGCCAGCAGCCCCTTCGGGGACACCCAAGGCCCTAATGAAAAACTGTTTTTT
. TRBJ1-4 TRBD1 TRBV19 CASSQGAWEKLFF TGTGCCAGTAGTCAGGGGGCTTGGGAAAAACTGTTTTTT
. TRBJ1-3 TRBD1 TRBV4-3 CASSQEGTGISGNTIYF TGCGCCAGCAGCCAAGAGGGGACAGGGATATCTGGAAACACCATATATTTT
. TRBJ2-6 TRBD1 TRBV27 CASSQTGGFGANVLTF TGTGCCAGCAGCCAGACAGGGGGCTTTGGGGCCAACGTCCTGACTTTC
. TRBJ1-4 . TRBV27 CASSLSTGDEKLFF TGTGCCAGCAGTTTATCGACAGGAGATGAAAAACTGTTTTTT
. TRBJ1-1 . TRBV28 CASSLNMNTEAFF TGTGCCAGCAGTTTAAACATGAACACTGAAGCTTTCTTT
. TRBJ1-2 . TRBV7-8 CASSSLPYGYTF TGTGCCAGCAGCTCCCTCCCCTATGGCTACACCTTC
. TRBJ1-5 TRBD1 TRBV30 CAWSGGTGSQPQHF TGTGCCTGGAGTGGAGGGACAGGGTCTCAGCCCCAGCATTTT
. TRBJ2-1 TRBD2 TRBV30 CAWSVGLAGVNEQFF TGTGCCTGGAGTGTAGGCCTAGCGGGGGTGAATGAGCAGTTCTTC
. TRBJ2-3 TRBD1 TRBV28 CASSLFGTGDTDTQYF TGTGCCAGCAGTTTATTCGGGACAGGAGACACAGATACGCAGTATTTT
. TRBJ1-5 . TRBV30 CAWSGLDNQPQHF TGTGCCTGGAGTGGGTTAGACAATCAGCCCCAGCATTTT
. TRBJ2-7 . TRBV30 CAWSSGSGYEQYF TGTGCCTGGAGTTCAGGGTCTGGCTACGAGCAGTACTTC
. TRBJ1-6 . TRBV7-9 CASSPYGTNSPLHF TGTGCCAGCAGTCCGTATGGGACAAATTCACCCCTCCACTTT
. TRBJ2-1 . TRBV6-5 CASSYSIGVAYNEQFF TGTGCCAGCAGTTACTCGATAGGGGTGGCCTACAATGAGCAGTTCTTC
. TRBJ1-2 . TRBV6-6 CASSIGGGYGYTF TGTGCCAGCAGTATAGGGGGGGGGTATGGCTACACCTTC
. TRBJ1-1 . TRBV5-4 CASSLGYQTIVLGGNTEAFF TGTGCCAGCAGCTTAGGGTATCAGACTATCGTATTAGGGGGTAACACTGAAGCTTTCTTT
. TRBJ1-2 . TRBV5-8 CASSLGTVLSYGYTF TGTGCCAGCAGCTTGGGCACGGTTCTCTCCTATGGCTACACCTTC
. TRBJ1-2 TRBD1 TRBV5-6 CASLLGTGNYGYTF TGTGCCAGCTTACTCGGGACAGGGAATTATGGCTACACCTTC
. TRBJ2-5 TRBD2 TRBV6-6 CATTTRGGRETQYF TGTGCCACGACGACGAGGGGAGGGCGGGAGACCCAGTACTTC
few TRBJ1-1 . TRBV30 CAWSKGAHTEAFF TGTGCCTGGAGTAAAGGGGCGCACACTGAAGCTTTCTTT
. TRBJ2-7 TRBD1 TRBV5-1 CASSLGGQPIYEQYF TGCGCCAGCAGCTTGGGGGGACAGCCTATCTACGAGCAGTACTTC
. TRBJ2-5 . TRBV7-2 CASSTLRQGGETQYF TGTGCCAGCAGCACCCTGAGACAGGGAGGAGAGACCCAGTACTTC
. TRBJ2-1 . TRBV11-2 CASSPRGSSYNEQFF TGTGCCAGCAGCCCACGGGGTAGCTCCTACAATGAGCAGTTCTTC
once TRBJ2-7 . TRBV18 CASSPGSWYEQYF TGTGCCAGCTCACCAGGCAGTTGGTACGAGCAGTACTTC
. TRBJ1-4 . TRBV27 CASSLGRVDEKLFF TGTGCCAGCAGTTTAGGGCGGGTCGATGAAAAACTGTTTTTT
. TRBJ2-5 . TRBV7-8 CASSLWALQETQYF TGTGCCAGCAGCTTATGGGCCCTCCAAGAGACCCAGTACTTC
. TRBJ1-4 . TRBV4-3 CASSQDVSEKLFF TGCGCCAGCAGCCAAGATGTAAGCGAAAAACTGTTTTTT
. TRBJ1-2 . TRBV19 CASSIYRYGYTF TGTGCCAGTAGTATATACCGGTATGGCTACACCTTC
. TRBJ2-7 . TRBV6-5 CASSYVGEVQYF TGTGCCAGCAGTTACGTAGGTGAGGTGCAGTACTTC
. TRBJ2-5 TRBD2 TRBV13 CASSLAGGGQETQYF TGTGCCAGCAGCCTGGCAGGCGGGGGACAAGAGACCCAGTACTTC
. TRBJ2-7 . TRBV5-1 CASSSGSPREQYF TGCGCCAGCAGCTCCGGGTCCCCTCGCGAGCAGTACTTC
. TRBJ2-2 . TRBV6-1 CASSELTGHTGELFF TGTGCCAGCAGTGAACTGACAGGTCACACCGGGGAGCTGTTTTTT
. TRBJ1-1 . TRBV2 CASSPQGRAFF TGTGCCAGCAGTCCACAGGGAAGAGCTTTCTTT
. TRBJ1-2 . TRBV6-5 CASSYRGGFYGYTF TGTGCCAGCAGTTACCGGGGGGGCTTCTATGGCTACACCTTC
. TRBJ1-3 . TRBV6-4 CASGRGRSSGNTIYF TGTGCCAGCGGGAGGGGCCGCTCTTCCGGAAACACCATATATTTT